The clone carrying this T cell receptor beta chain was counted many times. Its antigen is as yet unknown. This entry is derived from a study of Graves' ophthalmopathy and Graves' hyperthyroidism. The wider study: Prior to any treatment, peripheral blood was collected at the time of initial diagnosis. General study results and limits: With a specificity of roughly 72% and a sensitivity of just under 71%, the model predicted ophthalmopathy progression. Most thyroid-expanded clonotypes exceeding 0.001 frequency were also found in blood.

Germline loops: CDR1 SGHDN, CDR2 FVKESK. The CDR3 extends over 15 amino acids. V dropped 4 bases and J dropped 7; count of bases not matched to a gene: 7. Serum thyroxine and TRAb, along with clinical symptoms, thyroid ultrasound and orbital computed tomography, were what diagnosis relied on. TCR beta CDR3 regions were amplified from RNA transcripts. The authors performed first-round RT-PCR with HTBI primers and then a second-round multiplex PCR. TCRdb independently ran MiXCR on the multiplex PCR reads; one entry per CDR3 protein. The sample comprises some 47,000 distinct CDR3 sequences, over 40% of which are singletons, and about 25% rests with the top ten.

The TCR originated in an adult man with Graves' ophthalmopathy. The J gene is TRBJ1-6, the V gene TRBV14; 7 nucleotides line up with TRBD1. Sequencing was done on a sample of peripheral blood. The CDR3 loop reads CASSLRTGNNSPLHF. The CDR3 nucleotides are TGTGCCAGCAGCCTGCGGACAGGAAACAATTCACCCCTCCACTTT.